A selection of T cell receptor beta chains follows, all from one sample in a study of blood T cell repertoires in COVID-19. TCRdb keeps only in-frame clones here, not all; method: immunoSEQ multiplex PCR. The profile shows 150,000 to 200,000 clones, more than 80% of them singletons. Specimen: PBMCs or T cells enriched from blood (not recorded which). Source of these receptors: a man in his fifties who had recovered from COVID-19. The CDR3 runs from the conserved cysteine through the conserved F or W. A D gene is named only where the DNA matches it firmly. Only part of the rows carry a size: once, few, many, or a class if the clone is expanded.

d_gene	v_gene	abundance	j_gene	CDR3aa	CDR3nt
-	TRBV18	once	TRBJ2-7	CASSPDLAELLSYEQYF	TGTGCCAGCTCACCGGATTTGGCGGAGCTCCTCTCCTACGAGCAGTACTTC
-	TRBV19	few	TRBJ1-2	CASSIGWRPRGGYTF	TGTGCCAGTAGTATAGGTTGGCGGCCCCGGGGGGGCTACACCTTC
TRBD2	TRBV24-1	-	TRBJ2-3	CATSDPGTSGQDTQYF	TGTGCCACCAGTGATCCCGGGACTAGCGGGCAAGATACGCAGTATTTT
-	TRBV7-2	-	TRBJ1-4	CASSPRQSQNEKLFF	TGTGCCAGCAGCCCCAGACAAAGTCAAAATGAAAAACTGTTTTTT
-	TRBV6-5	-	TRBJ2-1	CASSYGGHEQFF	TGTGCCAGCAGTTACGGAGGGCATGAGCAGTTCTTC
-	TRBV6-5	once	TRBJ1-2	CASTTRRQGNYGYTF	TGTGCCAGCACCACACGGAGGCAGGGGAACTATGGCTACACCTTC
-	TRBV28	-	TRBJ1-3	CASSPRVGNTIYF	TGTGCCAGCAGTCCCCGTGTGGGAAACACCATATATTTT
TRBD1	TRBV4-1	-	TRBJ2-7	CASSQDTGGTGEQYF	TGCGCCAGCAGCCAAGATACAGGGGGAACTGGCGAGCAGTACTTC
-	TRBV5-1	-	TRBJ1-5	CASRIGLSNQPQHF	TGCGCCAGCAGAATCGGACTGAGCAATCAGCCCCAGCATTTT
-	TRBV4-1	-	TRBJ1-3	CASSQRPYSRGNTIYF	TGCGCCAGCAGCCAACGACCGTACTCTAGGGGAAACACCATATATTTT
TRBD1	TRBV19	-	TRBJ1-2	CASSTTGGDGYTF	TGTGCCAGTAGTACTACAGGGGGCGATGGCTACACCTTC
-	TRBV9	-	TRBJ1-5	CASSVSGEHQPQHF	TGTGCCAGCAGCGTATCCGGGGAACATCAGCCCCAGCATTTT
TRBD1	TRBV5-1	-	TRBJ1-3	CASSSEFMDRTSSGNTIYF	TGCGCCAGCAGCTCTGAGTTTATGGACAGGACGAGCTCTGGAAACACCATATATTTT
-	TRBV10-1	few	TRBJ2-7	CASSDSLSEQYF	TGCGCCAGCAGTGACTCCCTCAGCGAGCAGTACTTC
TRBD2	TRBV7-2	few	TRBJ2-1	CASGSPSGGQNNEQFF	TGTGCCAGCGGATCACCTAGCGGGGGCCAAAACAATGAGCAGTTCTTC
-	TRBV18	-	TRBJ1-5	CASSPQQGREGEPQHF	TGTGCCAGCTCACCACAGCAAGGCAGGGAGGGAGAGCCCCAGCATTTT
TRBD1	TRBV13	-	TRBJ1-4	CASSSRQGGEKLFF	TGTGCCAGCAGCTCCCGACAGGGCGGTGAAAAACTGTTTTTT
-	TRBV7-2	-	TRBJ2-1	CASSLGQVGEQFF	TGTGCCAGCAGCTTGGGACAAGTCGGCGAGCAGTTCTTC
TRBD1	TRBV20-1	-	TRBJ2-7	CSASNRGHEQYF	TGCAGTGCTAGTAACAGGGGCCACGAGCAGTACTTC
-	TRBV7-2	-	TRBJ2-5	CASSFRGGWETQYF	TGTGCCAGCAGCTTTCGAGGGGGTTGGGAGACCCAGTACTTC
TRBD2	TRBV5-6	-	TRBJ2-3	CASSWASGDDTQYF	TGTGCCAGCAGCTGGGCTAGCGGGGACGATACGCAGTATTTT
-	TRBV6-5	once	TRBJ2-3	CASSKAGTDTQYF	TGTGCCAGCAGTAAGGCGGGGACAGATACGCAGTATTTT
TRBD1	TRBV7-2	-	TRBJ1-5	CASSEDRGNQPQHF	TGTGCCAGCAGCGAGGACAGGGGCAATCAGCCCCAGCATTTT
TRBD1	TRBV5-6	few	TRBJ1-2	CASSLGQGIGYTF	TGTGCCAGCAGCCTGGGACAGGGAATTGGCTACACCTTC
-	TRBV11-2	-	TRBJ2-6	CASSLGARLASGANVLTF	TGTGCCAGCAGCTTAGGGGCCAGATTGGCCTCTGGGGCCAACGTCCTGACTTTC
-	TRBV10-3	-	TRBJ1-2	CAISESGGINYGYTF	TGTGCCATCAGTGAGTCGGGAGGGATCAACTATGGCTACACCTTC
TRBD2	TRBV7-3	medium-sized	TRBJ2-3	CASSLLAVSTDTQYF	TGTGCCAGCAGCTTACTAGCGGTCTCCACAGATACGCAGTATTTT
-	TRBV7-9	-	TRBJ1-4	CASESTGFNEKLFF	TGTGCCAGTGAATCGACAGGATTTAATGAAAAACTGTTTTTT
TRBD1	TRBV2	many	TRBJ2-7	CASIRTGPSYEQYF	TGTGCCAGCATCAGGACAGGGCCCTCCTACGAGCAGTACTTC
TRBD2	TRBV6-5	-	TRBJ2-7	CASSYSAGGSSYEQYF	TGTGCCAGCAGTTACTCTGCCGGGGGGAGCTCCTACGAGCAGTACTTC
-	TRBV5-1	-	TRBJ1-1	CASSLWGPEAFF	TGCGCCAGCAGCTTGTGGGGGCCTGAAGCTTTCTTT
-	TRBV5-1	-	TRBJ1-4	CASSRQVDNEKLFF	TGCGCCAGCAGTCGACAGGTGGATAATGAAAAACTGTTTTTT
-	TRBV5-4	-	TRBJ2-3	CASSLAGGNKPDTQYF	TGTGCCAGCAGCTTGGCCGGCGGGAACAAGCCGGATACGCAGTATTTT
-	TRBV2	-	TRBJ1-6	CASSELGAGGYNSPLHF	TGTGCCAGCAGCGAGTTGGGGGCGGGGGGGTATAATTCACCCCTCCACTTT
TRBD2	TRBV19	few	TRBJ2-3	CASSTSGTDTQYF	TGTGCCAGTAGTACTAGCGGGACAGATACGCAGTATTTT
-	TRBV11-2	-	TRBJ2-7	CASSLKGARGTFYEQYF	TGTGCCAGCAGCTTAAAAGGGGCTAGAGGAACCTTCTACGAGCAGTACTTC
-	TRBV10-3	once	TRBJ1-1	CAIRNLEGGGTEAFF	TGTGCCATCAGGAATCTGGAGGGGGGGGGCACTGAAGCTTTCTTT
TRBD1	TRBV7-9	-	TRBJ2-2	CASSLGQGSGELFF	TGTGCCAGCAGCTTGGGACAGGGTAGCGGGGAGCTGTTTTTT
-	TRBV7-3	-	TRBJ2-7	CASRRSGSYEQYF	TGTGCCAGTCGGCGGAGCGGGTCCTACGAGCAGTACTTC
-	TRBV7-6	-	TRBJ1-1	CASSRLGNTEAFF	TGTGCCAGCAGCCGTCTAGGGAACACTGAAGCTTTCTTT
-	TRBV15	-	TRBJ2-1	CATSARYDEQFF	TGTGCCACCAGCGCCCGGTACGATGAGCAGTTCTTC
-	TRBV6-5	-	TRBJ1-3	CASSYGRSGNTIYF	TGTGCCAGCAGTTACGGCAGATCAGGAAACACCATATATTTT
-	TRBV4-3	-	TRBJ1-1	CASSQAAGFREAFF	TGCGCCAGCAGCCAAGCTGCAGGGTTTCGAGAAGCTTTCTTT
-	TRBV7-2	-	TRBJ2-5	CASSLFDRATGETQYF	TGTGCCAGCAGCTTATTCGACCGAGCGACCGGAGAGACCCAGTACTTC
TRBD1	TRBV27	few	TRBJ2-2	CASRQGAVAGELFF	TGTGCCAGCAGACAGGGGGCTGTAGCCGGGGAGCTGTTTTTT
-	TRBV4-3	-	TRBJ2-1	CASSQDTGNEQFF	TGCGCCAGCAGCCAAGATACGGGGAATGAGCAGTTCTTC
-	TRBV7-6	-	TRBJ1-4	CASRGQPTTNEKLFF	TGTGCCAGCAGAGGACAGCCAACAACTAATGAAAAACTGTTTTTT
TRBD1	TRBV7-9	-	TRBJ2-3	CASSLRAWGTGINMDTQYF	TGTGCCAGCAGCTTAAGGGCTTGGGGGACAGGAATAAATATGGATACGCAGTATTTT
TRBD1	TRBV4-3	-	TRBJ1-2	CASSQVGRGHGYTF	TGCGCCAGCAGCCAAGTTGGCAGGGGGCATGGCTACACCTTC
TRBD1	TRBV11-2	few	TRBJ2-2	CASSSGQGAAGELFF	TGTGCCAGCAGCTCGGGACAGGGGGCCGCCGGGGAGCTGTTTTTT
-	TRBV6-2/TRBV6-3	-	TRBJ2-3	CASSSRAGGTDTQYF	TGTGCCAGCAGTTCCCGGGCGGGTGGCACAGATACGCAGTATTTT
TRBD1	TRBV28	-	TRBJ1-2	CASRGDSSYGYTF	TGTGCCAGCAGAGGGGACAGTTCTTATGGCTACACCTTC
-	TRBV19	-	TRBJ1-2	CASRWQNAGYTF	TGTGCCAGTAGATGGCAGAACGCTGGCTACACCTTC
TRBD1	TRBV5-1	-	TRBJ1-4	CASNRGGTGAEKLFF	TGCGCCAGCAACCGAGGGGGGACAGGGGCTGAAAAACTGTTTTTT
TRBD1	TRBV6-5	-	TRBJ1-5	CASSRDRRNQPQHF	TGTGCCAGCAGTCGGGACAGGCGGAATCAGCCCCAGCATTTT
-	TRBV27	-	TRBJ1-1	CASSLSPGWGGEAFF	TGTGCCAGCAGCCTTTCCCCCGGGTGGGGAGGTGAAGCTTTCTTT